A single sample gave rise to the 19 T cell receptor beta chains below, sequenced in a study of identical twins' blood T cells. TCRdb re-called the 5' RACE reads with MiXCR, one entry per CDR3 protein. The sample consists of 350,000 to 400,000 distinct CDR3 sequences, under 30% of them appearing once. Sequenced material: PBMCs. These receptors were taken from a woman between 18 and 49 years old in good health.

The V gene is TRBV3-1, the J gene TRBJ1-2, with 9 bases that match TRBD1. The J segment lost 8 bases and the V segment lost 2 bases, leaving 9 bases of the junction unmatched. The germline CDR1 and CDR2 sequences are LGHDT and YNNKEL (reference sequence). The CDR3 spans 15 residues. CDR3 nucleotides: TGTGCCAGCAGCCAACCTCGGGACAGGGCTGGCGGCTACACCTTC. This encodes CASSQPRDRAGGYTF.

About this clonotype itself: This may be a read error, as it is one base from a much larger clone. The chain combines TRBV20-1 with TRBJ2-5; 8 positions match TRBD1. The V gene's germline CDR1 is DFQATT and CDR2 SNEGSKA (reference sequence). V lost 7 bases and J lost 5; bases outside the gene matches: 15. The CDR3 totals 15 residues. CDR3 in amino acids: CSVSSGGAFAETQYF. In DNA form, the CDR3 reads TGCAGTGTTAGCTCAGGGGGCGCGTTCGCTGAGACCCAGTACTTC.

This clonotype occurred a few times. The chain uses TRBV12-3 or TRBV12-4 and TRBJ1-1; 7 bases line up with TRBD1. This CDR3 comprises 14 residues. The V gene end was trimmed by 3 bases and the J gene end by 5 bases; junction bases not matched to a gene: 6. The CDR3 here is CASSFTRGSTEAFF. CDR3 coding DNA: TGTGCCAGCAGTTTCACCAGGGGGAGTACTGAAGCTTTCTTT.

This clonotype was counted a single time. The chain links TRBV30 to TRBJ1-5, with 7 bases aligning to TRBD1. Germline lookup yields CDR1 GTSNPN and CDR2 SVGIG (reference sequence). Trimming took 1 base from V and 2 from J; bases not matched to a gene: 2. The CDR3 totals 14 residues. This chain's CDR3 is CAWSAGQRNQPQHF. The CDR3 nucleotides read TGTGCCTGGAGTGCGGGACAGCGCAATCAGCCCCAGCATTTT.

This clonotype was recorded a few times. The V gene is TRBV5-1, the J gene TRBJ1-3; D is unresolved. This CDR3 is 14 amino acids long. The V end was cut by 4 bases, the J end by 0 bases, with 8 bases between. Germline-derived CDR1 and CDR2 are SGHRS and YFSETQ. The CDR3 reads CASSPDTSGNTIYF. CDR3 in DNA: TGCGCCAGCAGCCCCGACACCTCTGGAAACACCATATATTTT.

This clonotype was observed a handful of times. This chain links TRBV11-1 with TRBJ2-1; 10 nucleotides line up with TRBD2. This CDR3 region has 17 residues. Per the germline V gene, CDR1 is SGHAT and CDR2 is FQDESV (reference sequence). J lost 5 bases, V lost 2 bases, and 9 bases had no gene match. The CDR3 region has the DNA TGTGCCAGCAGCTTATTCTCTAGCGGGGGCCTCAACAATGAGCAGTTCTTC. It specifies CASSLFSSGGLNNEQFF.

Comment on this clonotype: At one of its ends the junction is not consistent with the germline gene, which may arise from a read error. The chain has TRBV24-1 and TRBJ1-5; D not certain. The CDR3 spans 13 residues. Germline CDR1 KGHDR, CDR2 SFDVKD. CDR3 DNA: TGTGCCACCAGTGATGCAAACTCCGGGTCCCTTTCTTTT. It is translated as CATSDANSGSLSF.

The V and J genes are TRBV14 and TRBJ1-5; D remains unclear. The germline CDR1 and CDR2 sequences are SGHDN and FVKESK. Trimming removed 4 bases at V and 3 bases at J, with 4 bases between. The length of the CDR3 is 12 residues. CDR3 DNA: TGTGCCAGCAGCCCCAACAATCAGCCCCAGCATTTT. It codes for CASSPNNQPQHF.

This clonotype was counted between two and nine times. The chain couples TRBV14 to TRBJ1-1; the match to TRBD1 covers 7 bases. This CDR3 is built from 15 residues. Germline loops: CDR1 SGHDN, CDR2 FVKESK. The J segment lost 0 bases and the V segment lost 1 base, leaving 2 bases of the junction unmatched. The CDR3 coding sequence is TGTGCCAGCAGCCAAGGACAGGGTTTGAACACTGAAGCTTTCTTT. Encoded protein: CASSQGQGLNTEAFF.

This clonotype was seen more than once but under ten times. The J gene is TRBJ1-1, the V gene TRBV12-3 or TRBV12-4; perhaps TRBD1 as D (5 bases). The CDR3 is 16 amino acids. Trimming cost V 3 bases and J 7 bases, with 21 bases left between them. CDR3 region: CASSFSSGGSGFEAFF. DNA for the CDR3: TGTGCCAGCAGTTTTTCCTCCGGGGGGAGCGGATTTGAAGCTTTCTTT.

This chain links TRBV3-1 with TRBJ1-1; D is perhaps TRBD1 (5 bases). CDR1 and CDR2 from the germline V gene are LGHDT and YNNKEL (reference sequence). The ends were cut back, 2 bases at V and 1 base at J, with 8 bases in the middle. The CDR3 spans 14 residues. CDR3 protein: CASSQTDRNTEAFF. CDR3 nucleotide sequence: TGTGCCAGCAGCCAAACTGACAGGAACACTGAAGCTTTCTTT. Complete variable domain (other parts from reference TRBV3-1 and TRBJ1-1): DTAVSQTPKYLVTQMGNDKSIKCEQNLGHDTMYWYKQDSKKFLKIMFSYNNKELIINETVPNRFSPKSPDKAHLNLHINSLELGDSAVYFCASSQTDRNTEAFFGQGTRLTVV.

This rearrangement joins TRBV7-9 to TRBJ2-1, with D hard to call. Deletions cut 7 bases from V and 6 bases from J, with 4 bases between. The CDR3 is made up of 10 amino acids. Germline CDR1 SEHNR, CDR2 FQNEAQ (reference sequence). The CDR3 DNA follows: TGTGCCAGCAATATCAATGAGCAGTTCTTC. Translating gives CASNINEQFF.

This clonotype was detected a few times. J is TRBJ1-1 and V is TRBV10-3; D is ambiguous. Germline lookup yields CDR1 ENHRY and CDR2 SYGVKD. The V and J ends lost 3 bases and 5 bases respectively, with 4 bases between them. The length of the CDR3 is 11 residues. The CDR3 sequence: CAISEQTEAFF. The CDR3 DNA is TGTGCCATCAGTGAACAGACTGAAGCTTTCTTT.

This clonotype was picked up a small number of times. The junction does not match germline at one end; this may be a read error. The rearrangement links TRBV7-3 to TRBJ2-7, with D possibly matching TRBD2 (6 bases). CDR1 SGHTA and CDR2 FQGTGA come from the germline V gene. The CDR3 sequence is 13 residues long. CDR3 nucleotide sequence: TGTGCCAGCAGCATAACACTGGGGGGCGAGCAGTACTTC. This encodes CASSITLGGEQYF.

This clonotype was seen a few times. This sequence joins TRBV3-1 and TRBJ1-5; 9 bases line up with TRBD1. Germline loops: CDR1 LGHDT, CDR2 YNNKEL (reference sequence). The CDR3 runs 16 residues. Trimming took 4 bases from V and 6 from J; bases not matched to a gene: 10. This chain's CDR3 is CASSRTGTGSSQPQHF. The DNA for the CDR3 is TGTGCCAGCAGCCGAACCGGGACAGGGTCTAGTCAGCCCCAGCATTTT.

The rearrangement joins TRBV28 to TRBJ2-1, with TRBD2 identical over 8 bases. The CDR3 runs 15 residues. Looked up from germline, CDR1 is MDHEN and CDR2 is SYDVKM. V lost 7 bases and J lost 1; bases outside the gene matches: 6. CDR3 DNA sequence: TGTGCCAGCATTTTCGCGGGGGGTTCCTACAATGAGCAGTTCTTC. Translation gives CASIFAGGSYNEQFF.

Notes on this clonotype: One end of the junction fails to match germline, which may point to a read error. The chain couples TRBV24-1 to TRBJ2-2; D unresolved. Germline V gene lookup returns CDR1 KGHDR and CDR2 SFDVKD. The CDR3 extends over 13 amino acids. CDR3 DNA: TGTGCCAGCAGTGATAGGGCCACCGGGGAGCTGTTTTTT. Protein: CASSDRATGELFF.

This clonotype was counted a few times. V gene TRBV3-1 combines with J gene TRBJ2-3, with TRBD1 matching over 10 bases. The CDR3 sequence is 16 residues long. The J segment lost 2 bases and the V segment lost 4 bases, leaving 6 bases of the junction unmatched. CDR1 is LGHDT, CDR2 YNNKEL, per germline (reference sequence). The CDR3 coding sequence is TGTGCCAGCAGCCTACGAGGGACAGGGGTCACAGATACGCAGTATTTT. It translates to CASSLRGTGVTDTQYF.

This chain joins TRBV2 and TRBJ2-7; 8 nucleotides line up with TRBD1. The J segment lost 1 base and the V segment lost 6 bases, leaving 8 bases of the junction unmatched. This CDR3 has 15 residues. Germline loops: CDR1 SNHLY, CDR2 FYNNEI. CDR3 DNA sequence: TGTGCCAGCAGCGCGATACAGGGGGAATCCTACGAGCAGTACTTC. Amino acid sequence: CASSAIQGESYEQYF. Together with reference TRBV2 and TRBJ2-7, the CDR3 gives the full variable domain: EPEVTQTPSHQVTQMGQEVILRCVPISNHLYFYWYRQILGQKVEFLVSFYNNEISEKSEIFDDQFSVERPDGSNFTLKIRSTKLEDSAMYFCASSAIQGESYEQYFGPGTRLTVT.